This record concerns one T cell receptor beta chain sequence. Original analysis: Amplified reference gene primers provided the basis for estimating nucleated cell counts. Measured with immunoSEQ multiplex PCR; TCRdb has only the in-frame clones, and not every one. That table gives V, J and clone size, and the DNA gave D and trimming. The profile covers approximately 40,000 clones, with more than 85% appearing a single time and 5% to 7% taken by the ten largest. The source of the sample is a study of blood T cell repertoires in COVID-19. Study as a whole: Specimens from acute and convalescent COVID-19 originated in the United States, Italy and Spain. In each case, the material was cDNA or gDNA derived from T cells, B-cell-depleted T cells, or PBMCs.

This CDR3 is built from 15 residues. Germline CDR1 LGHDT, CDR2 YNNKEL (reference sequence). V lost 7 bases and J lost 4; bases outside the gene matches: 12. The chain combines TRBV3-1 (or the pseudogene TRBV3-2) with TRBJ1-2, with 7 bases matching TRBD1. The specimen sequenced was peripheral blood. The sequence was collected from a human donor in a cohort sampled during active COVID-19. CDR3 nucleotides: TGTGCCAGCAACTCTGGGGTAGGACAGGCCTATGGCTACACCTTC. Its protein product is CASNSGVGQAYGYTF.